This T cell receptor (beta chain) was documented in a study of blood T cell repertoires in COVID-19. V shed 1 base, J shed 5 bases, and the junction held 8 bases outside the gene matches. Germline lookup yields CDR1 KGHSH and CDR2 LQKENI. The CDR3 runs 16 residues. Sequencing was performed with immunoSEQ multiplex PCR; in TCRdb, only in-frame clones are kept and a portion is missing. This table has around 260,000 clones, less than 85% appearing once. Sequenced: peripheral blood. This clonotype was sampled from a man between 60 and 75 years old who had recovered from COVID-19. The J gene is TRBJ2-5, the V gene TRBV18; 9 bases map to TRBD2. CDR3 in amino acids: CASSPQRAGGVETQYF. CDR3 DNA: TGTGCCAGCTCACCACAGCGAGCGGGGGGAGTGGAGACCCAGTACTTC.